These T cell receptor beta chains were read from a single sample in a study of T cells expressing NK-cell markers. TCRdb reprocessed the 5' RACE reads and stores each CDR3 protein as one record, lacking DNA. The sample holds about 440,000 distinct CDR3 sequences. Source material: blood T cells: a sorted CD56 or NKG2C T cell subset, CD4+ or CD8+ T cells, or bulk PBMC T cells (not recorded which). The receptor source for this set is a woman aged 18-69 years in good health. Each CDR3 is given with its conserved first and last residue. The order of the fields is J gene, V gene, CDR3 protein.

>TRBJ2-3|TRBV3-1
CASSHRFRTSGSWDTQYF
>TRBJ1-4|TRBV20-1
CSAINPGQGASTNEKLFF
>TRBJ1-2|TRBV7-6
CASSLDHSGGYTF
>TRBJ2-5|TRBV12-3/TRBV12-4
CASRAGVETQYF
>TRBJ1-1|TRBV5-1
CASSSQDTEAFF
>TRBJ2-1|TRBV5-4
CASSLTRTSYNEQFF
>TRBJ2-7|TRBV12-3/TRBV12-4
CASSNGLVLGEQYF
>TRBJ2-7|TRBV28
CASSRDPTYEQYF
>TRBJ2-1|TRBV12-3/TRBV12-4
CASSLGLAPRDNEQFF
>TRBJ2-3|TRBV6-1
CASRKDPGAGTDTQYF
>TRBJ2-5|TRBV7-2
CASSLAGAGLQETQYF
>TRBJ2-4|TRBV7-9
CASSSDRELAKNIQYF
>TRBJ1-4|TRBV4-2
CASSYRLDWGNNEKLFF
>TRBJ1-6|TRBV9
CASRPQGDNSPLHF
>TRBJ1-3|TRBV7-9
CASSYSRDNTIYF
>TRBJ2-3|TRBV5-4
CASSYGTSPPDTQYF
>TRBJ1-1|TRBV9
CASSVGQSTEAFF
>TRBJ2-1|TRBV4-3
CASSEAGTGFSEQFF
>TRBJ1-1|TRBV24-1
CATTGTGETAEAFF
>TRBJ2-6|TRBV5-1
CASSFLRGQDLSGANVLTF
>TRBJ1-4|TRBV28
CASSSANEKLFF
>TRBJ1-1|TRBV25-1
CASSEAGRGTEAFF
>TRBJ2-7|TRBV27
CASYRSSYEQYF
>TRBJ2-7|TRBV20-1
CSASSGSLWYEQYF
>TRBJ2-7|TRBV27
CASRGGVNEQYF
>TRBJ2-5|TRBV20-1
CSLPPSSGFKETQYF
>TRBJ2-1|TRBV6-1
CASSGSTPGLVTTPYNEQFF
>TRBJ2-7|TRBV12-3/TRBV12-4
CASGEGGSSYEQYF
>TRBJ2-1|TRBV6-2/TRBV6-3
CASTSDREPYNEQFF
>TRBJ2-5|TRBV7-8
CASSLGTVSQGETQYF
>TRBJ2-3|TRBV29-1
CSAASGSGDTQYF
>TRBJ2-5|TRBV27
CASRNTGFAETQYF
>TRBJ2-5|TRBV6-5
CASSSGTSGRETQYF
>TRBJ2-6|TRBV24-1
CATSDPQGTGANVLTF
>TRBJ2-1|TRBV6-5
CASSYVQGRAQRLNEQFF
>TRBJ1-6|TRBV6-2/TRBV6-3
CASSYSGGYNSPLHF
>TRBJ2-1|TRBV5-4
CASSSKKSGRVDEQFF
>TRBJ2-1|TRBV20-1
CSASLASGLDNEQFF
>TRBJ2-1|TRBV6-6
CASLPLLNNEQFF
>TRBJ2-5|TRBV20-1
CSASGRGETQYF
>TRBJ2-7|TRBV12-3/TRBV12-4
CASSQGASPYEQYF
>TRBJ1-1|TRBV12-3/TRBV12-4
CASRAQGEAFF
>TRBJ2-6|TRBV5-1
CASSSGPGANVLTF
>TRBJ1-2|TRBV6-1
CASISRTGTGDFGYTF
>TRBJ1-2|TRBV4-3
CASSQDPTNFNYGYTF
>TRBJ2-1|TRBV20-1
CSARGPAGGQNEQFF
>TRBJ1-2|TRBV30
CAWSRDRFYGSTAGYTF
>TRBJ1-5|TRBV6-5
CASSYTGGTQHF
>TRBJ2-3|TRBV12-3/TRBV12-4
CASSLSGGFHTQYF
>TRBJ2-5|TRBV11-2
CASSPPWETQYF
>TRBJ2-3|TRBV29-1
CSGARSTDTQYF
>TRBJ2-3|TRBV6-2/TRBV6-3
CASNMRGPADTQYF
>TRBJ1-5|TRBV3-1
CASSQGTGDQPQHF